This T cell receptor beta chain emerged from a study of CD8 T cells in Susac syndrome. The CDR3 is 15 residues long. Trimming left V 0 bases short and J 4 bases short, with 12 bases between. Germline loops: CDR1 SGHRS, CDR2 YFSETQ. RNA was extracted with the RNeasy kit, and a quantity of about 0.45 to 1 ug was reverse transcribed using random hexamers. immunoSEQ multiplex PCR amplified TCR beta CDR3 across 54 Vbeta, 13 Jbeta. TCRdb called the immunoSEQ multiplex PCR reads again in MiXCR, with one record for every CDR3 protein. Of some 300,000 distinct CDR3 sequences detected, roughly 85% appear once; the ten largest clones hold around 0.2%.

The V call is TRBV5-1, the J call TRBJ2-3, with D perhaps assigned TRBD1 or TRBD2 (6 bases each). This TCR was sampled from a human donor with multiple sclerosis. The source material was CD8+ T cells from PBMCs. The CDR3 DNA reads TGCGCCAGCAGCTTGGAAGGGGGGCTGGCAGATACGCAGTATTTT. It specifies CASSLEGGLADTQYF.